The T cell receptor (beta chain) described here comes from a study of T cells in Graves' hyperthyroidism and ophthalmopathy. Amplified regions were TCR beta CDR3 sequences from RNA transcripts. TCR CDR3 regions were first amplified by RT-PCR with HTBI primers. TCRdb recomputed calls from the multiplex PCR reads with MiXCR, one row per CDR3 protein. The sample contains hundreds of thousands of distinct CDR3 sequences, around 16% of which appear only once. This clonotype was detected many times. Between the trimmed V and J ends, which lost 0 bases and 7 bases, there was a span of 9 bases. This CDR3 has 13 residues. Germline V lookup: CDR1 LNHNV, CDR2 YYDKDF (reference sequence).

This chain connects TRBV15 to TRBJ1-1; D remains unclear. The sample consisted of blood. This receptor was identified in a woman in her forties with Graves' ophthalmopathy. CDR3 sequence: CATSRDPYGEAFF. The CDR3 region has the DNA TGTGCCACCAGCAGAGACCCCTATGGTGAAGCTTTCTTT.